This passage covers 4 T cell receptor beta chains from one sample sequenced in a study of PD-1 blockade in classical Hodgkin lymphoma. Here immunoSEQ multiplex PCR was the method, and the copy in TCRdb shows in-frame clones only, minus some. Altogether about 47,000 clones are present, over 70% being singletons, with the ten largest covering over 15%. Documented time point: cycle 4 day 1 (C4D1), after less than seven weeks of nivolumab. No patient escaped relapse after autologous stem cell transplantation, and brentuximab vedotin exposure varied. The sample in question was peripheral blood mononuclear cells (PBMCs), obtained before the fourth cycle of nivolumab. All receptors come from a human donor with classical Hodgkin lymphoma.

With respect to this clone: One end of the junction does not line up with germline, which may come from a read error. This sequence joins TRBV6-6 and TRBJ1-5; D may be TRBD1 (5 bases). Germline values: CDR1 MNHNY, CDR2 SVGAGI (reference sequence). This CDR3 is built from 14 residues. The DNA of the CDR3 is TGTGCCATCAGTGACGGCAGGGATAATCAGCCCCAGCATTTT. Residues: CAISDGRDNQPQHF.

The chain combines TRBV7-9 with TRBJ1-1; the D is unclear. This CDR3 is 13 amino acids long. Germline V gene lookup returns CDR1 SEHNR and CDR2 FQNEAQ (reference sequence). V was pared by 1 base and J by 6 bases, with 9 bases between. CDR3 sequence (DNA): TGTGCCAGCAGCTTAGTCGGGAGGCCTGAAGCTTTCTTT. It codes for CASSLVGRPEAFF.

The chain couples TRBV15 to TRBJ1-5, with 7 bases matching TRBD1. The CDR3 contains 13 residues. The J segment lost 5 bases and the V segment lost 3 bases, leaving 1 base of the junction unmatched. Germline assignment: CDR1 LNHNV and CDR2 YYDKDF (reference sequence). CDR3 DNA: TGTGCCACCAGCAGCACAGGGGATCAGCCCCAGCATTTT. Translation gives CATSSTGDQPQHF.

This chain links TRBV4-2 with TRBJ1-1, with TRBD1 as a possible D gene (5 bases). Germline CDR1 and CDR2: LGHNA and YNFKEQ. The V and J ends lost 4 bases and 4 bases respectively, with 25 bases between them. CDR3 length: 18 residues. CDR3 coding DNA: TGTGCCAGCAGCCGGGGATACGGCTTGGGGACTCTGGGCACTGAAGCTTTCTTT. It codes for CASSRGYGLGTLGTEAFF.